The entry below gives a single T cell receptor (beta chain) sequence along with its context. Its antigen is as yet unknown. This sample was taken from a study of CXCR3-negative and CXCR3-positive naive CD8 T cells. Sorting yielded triplicates of around 300,000 cells for each CD8+ T cell subset. TRB cDNA libraries were made by UMI-labeled 5' RACE. TCRdb reprocessed the 5' RACE reads; each CDR3 protein has one entry and no DNA is given. The sample's table shows just under 45,000 distinct CDR3 sequences. Germline loops: CDR1 MNHEY, CDR2 SMNVEV (reference sequence). This CDR3 is built from 17 residues. Study-wide results and limits: Fresh PBMCs were used in most assays, and CXCR3 expression partially decreased after cryopreservation. Naive CXCR3-positive and CXCR3-negative cells shared TRBV-TRBJ usage; memory cells diverged. Both naive subsets showed comparably high diversity, and memory CD8+ cells showed much lower diversity.

The sequenced sample consisted of memory CD8+ T cells from blood. This chain joins TRBV27 and TRBJ2-2. This receptor was identified in a human donor in good health. Some clones in this sample may be carry-over from other donors' samples. The CDR3 sequence: CASSLWVGEGNTGELFF.